This TCR beta chain was found in a study of T cell responses to AZD1222 COVID-19 vaccine (dated by TCRdb to the early 2020s). As for the study more broadly: AZD1222 recipients given second doses at about 4 weeks or at about 12 weeks were pooled, since spike-specific TCR depth and breadth were not found to differ between the two schedules. TCR sequencing was performed for roughly 250 trial participants, of whom 207 were given two doses of AZD1222 and roughly 25 were given two doses of MenACWY control vaccine. Trial participants were enrolled into age subgroups of 18-55, 56-69 and 70-plus years, which contained around 140, 26 and 57 TCR-sequenced participants, respectively. Broader findings and caveats from the paper: No day 14 peak-response samples were available, so repertoires were characterized only after the peak T cell response. Conclusions about previously exposed vaccinees are limited because only a handful of AZD1222 recipients were SARS-CoV-2 seropositive at baseline. After two AZD1222 doses, both the breadth and the depth of spike-specific TCRs were significantly higher than at day 0 and than in MenACWY recipients. Participants were mostly white British and included more females than males, and it was suggested by the authors that clonal diversity may have been underestimated. Vaccine-associated CD4 TCRs spanned the whole spike protein, with dominant responses in regions 160-218 and 743-854. Nearly half of unique spike-specific TCRs reportedly recognized epitopes outside regions mutated in the B.1.351 and B.1.1.7 variants. In the small 56-69-year group, the increase in depth fell short of significance, most likely because of low power.

Per the publication, the time point label means: baseline before first vaccination. Vaccinee samples came from UK trials COV001 and COV002, including a single-blind randomized controlled phase 2/3 trial of AZD1222 (ChAdOx1 nCoV-19) in healthy adults. For TCRbeta chain sequencing, PBMC samples from trial participants were taken at day 0 and at day 28 after the second dose. The germline V gene sets CDR1 to KGHSH and CDR2 to LQKENI. Spanning cysteine to phenylalanine, the CDR3 consists of 14 amino acids. The retained sequence is limited to the CDR3, 42 bases, with the frame set at the first base. Relative to germline, V is 3 bases shorter and J is 4 bases shorter, with 10 bases between their ends. Concerning this clone itself: Its antigen remains undetermined. Per-base quality was not reported, and no clone a single base away is much larger than it. Other DNA sequences in the same sample also yield this CDR3.

The CDR3 regions of human TCRbeta chains were subjected to immunosequencing. Concerning the study's data processing: TCRs in the repertoires were matched against a reference library of SARS-CoV-2-specific TCRs that had been generated with the MIRA antigen-specificity platform. Breadth meant the fraction of unique TCRs that were SARS-CoV-2-associated, whereas depth meant the fraction of total T cells that were SARS-CoV-2-associated. Using the MIRA data, each spike-specific TCR was assigned both to the spike region to which the TCR was reactive and to a CD4 or CD8 class. Log10-transformed breadth and depth values were compared by one-way ANOVA with Sidak's multiple comparisons tests. TCRdb retrieved this table from immuneACCESS and kept in-frame rearrangements only. Not all clones are present; in checked studies, unresolved V genes account for under half, and no reason is known for the remainder. Clonal size and the V and J genes are those of that table, whereas D and trimming came from the DNA. The sample table records about 150,000 clones; 80% to 90% of these occur just once. The ten largest make up approximately 5.1% of the sample.

Sequenced here: peripheral blood, sampled on day 0 of AZD1222 vaccination. The chain is made from TRBV18 and TRBJ2-1; the D region possibly corresponds to TRBD1 (5 bases align). This receptor was obtained from an adult in good health. The sequence in DNA is TGTGCCAGCTCACCCCTGGACAATTACAATGAGCAGTTCTTC. This sequence encodes CASSPLDNYNEQFF.